These 8 T cell receptor beta chains were sequenced from one sample in a study of beta chain features in type 1 diabetes. Every bit of the isolated RNA underwent reverse transcription, so sequencing read expressed TCRB transcripts. Method: immunoSEQ multiplex PCR; TCRdb's copy keeps in-frame clones and lacks some. The sample has around 150,000 clones; 6.9% are singletons. The source material was central memory CD4+ T cells from blood. All receptors come from a woman aged 25 to 39 in good health.

This sequence joins TRBV4-1 and TRBJ2-1, with 7 bases identical to TRBD1. The germline CDR1 and CDR2 sequences are MGHRA and YSYEKL. V was pared by 2 bases and J by 3 bases, with 13 bases of the junction left unmatched. The CDR3 runs 18 residues. CDR3 loop: CASSQFFGYRDSYNEQFF. CDR3 in DNA: TGCGCCAGCAGCCAATTCTTTGGCTACCGGGACAGCTACAATGAGCAGTTCTTC.

The chain employs TRBV7-2 and TRBJ2-1, with D unresolved. Germline CDR1 SGHTA, CDR2 FQGNSA. Between the trimmed V and J ends, which lost 0 bases and 7 bases, there was a span of 7 bases. The CDR3 spans 13 residues. CDR3 sequence (DNA): TGTGCCAGCAGCTTAGCGCAGATGAATGAGCAGTTCTTC. Its protein product is CASSLAQMNEQFF.

J is TRBJ2-3 and V is TRBV9; TRBD2 matches at 9 bases. J lost 3 bases, V lost 5 bases, and 4 bases had no gene match. CDR1 is SGDLS and CDR2 is YYNGEE in the germline V gene. This CDR3 spans 14 amino acids. This chain's CDR3 is CASSSGRGTDTQYF. CDR3 DNA: TGTGCCAGCAGTAGCGGGAGAGGGACAGATACGCAGTATTTT.

Worth noting for this clone: Sequence at one end of the junction differs from germline and may be a read error. The CDR3 DNA follows: TGCGCCAGCAGCCAAGGCTTAGCTAATGAGCAGTTCTTC. This encodes CASSQGLANEQFF. J is TRBJ2-1 and V is TRBV7-9; D is ambiguous. The V gene's germline CDR1 is SEHNR and CDR2 FQNEAQ (reference sequence). The length of the CDR3 is 13 residues.

The rearrangement links TRBV4-3 to TRBJ2-3; 10 bases fit TRBD2. This CDR3 is built from 16 residues. Trimming took 1 base from V and 7 from J; bases not matched to a gene: 8. Germline CDR1 and CDR2: LGHNA and YSLEER. The CDR3 here is CASSQGSGRSLNTQYF. DNA for the CDR3: TGCGCCAGCAGCCAAGGTAGCGGGAGGTCATTAAATACGCAGTATTTT.

This clone was detected only a few times. The V call is TRBV6-6, the J call TRBJ1-5, with D perhaps TRBD1 (5 bases). Germline V gene lookup returns CDR1 MNHNY and CDR2 SVGAGI (reference sequence). Deletions cut 6 bases from V and 3 bases from J, with 15 bases between. There are 15 residues in the CDR3. The CDR3 loop reads CASRGTGLHNQPQHF. Written as DNA, the CDR3 is TGTGCCAGCAGAGGCACGGGACTGCACAATCAGCCCCAGCATTTT.

This clone was detected a few times. This chain connects TRBV7-2 to TRBJ2-5; TRBD2 agrees at 13 bases. Unmatched junction bases numbered 7, after V lost 5 bases and J lost 7 bases. The CDR3 sequence is 15 residues long. CDR1 and CDR2 (germline): SGHTA, FQGNSA. CDR3 sequence reads: CASSTATSGGGTQYF. CDR3 coding DNA: TGTGCCAGCAGCACCGCAACTAGCGGGGGGGGGACCCAGTACTTC.

Note on this clone: One junction end does not reproduce the germline sequence, and a read error may be involved. The rearrangement uses TRBV19 and TRBJ2-2; 7 bases line up with TRBD1. Germline CDR1 and CDR2: LNHDA and SQIVND (reference sequence). The CDR3 totals 14 residues. The CDR3: CASTIDRAAGELFF. CDR3 bases: TGTGCCAGTACTATAGACAGGGCGGCCGGGGAGCTGTTTTTT.